This T cell receptor (beta chain) was sequenced during a study of blood T cell repertoires in COVID-19. Study overall: The study drew acute and convalescent COVID-19 samples from the United States, Italy and Spain.

Study processing details: Scientists estimated how many nucleated cells there were by amplifying reference gene primers. TCRdb keeps only in-frame clones here, not all; method: immunoSEQ multiplex PCR. The V and J calls and clone size are taken from that table; D and trimming were inferred from the DNA. The table has approximately 300,000 clones, about 87% seen once; the top ten hold about 5.2%. Residents of about two dozen US areas, aged roughly 18 to 89 years, made up the participants. Cohorts were based on clinical histories the participants reported. The sample holds one count of this clone. This CDR3 is built from 13 residues. V shed 6 bases, J shed 1 base, and the junction held 2 bases outside the gene matches. Germline CDR1 is LNHDA and CDR2 is SQIVND (reference sequence).

The clonotype comes from a woman in her 30s who had recovered from COVID-19. This sequence joins TRBV19 and TRBJ1-1; 7 nucleotides match TRBD1. Material: PBMCs or T cells enriched from blood (not recorded which). The CDR3 bases are TGTGCCAGTAGCGACAGGGCGAACACTGAAGCTTTCTTT. Encoded protein: CASSDRANTEAFF.